These 27 T cell receptor beta chains were all obtained from the same sample, sequenced in a study of T cells after yellow fever vaccination. TCRdb re-called the 5' RACE reads through MiXCR, storing one row per CDR3 protein. Of under 15,000 distinct CDR3 sequences in the sample, 6% to 8% were seen once. The starting material was PBMCs, either bulk or a sorted T-cell subset (CD4+, CD8+, memory, or dextramer-sorted; not recorded which), obtained on the day of the yellow fever booster vaccination. These receptors were collected from a man aged 18-30 years who received the YFV17D yellow fever vaccine.

In its sample, this clonotype was seen many times. The gene calls are TRBV28 and TRBJ1-3; D is ambiguous. Per germline, CDR1 MDHEN and CDR2 SYDVKM. The CDR3 sequence is 13 residues long. Trimming took off 8 bases at V and 4 bases at J, with 12 bases between the two ends. In DNA, the CDR3 is TGTGCCAGCGAGGAGGCGAGCGGAAACACCATATATTTT. This translates into CASEEASGNTIYF.

This clonotype appeared many times. J is TRBJ2-5 and V is TRBV12-3 or TRBV12-4, with D perhaps TRBD1 (6 bases). With 6 bases removed from V and 5 bases from J, the gap between germline ends came to 10 bases. The CDR3 is 12 residues long. The CDR3 DNA follows: TGTGCCAGCAGGGACAGTAAGGAGACCCAGTACTTC. It encodes CASRDSKETQYF.

By share, this clonotype ranks as medium-sized. The rearrangement joins TRBV12-3 or TRBV12-4 to TRBJ2-3; D is unresolved. The CDR3 is 14 residues long. V lost 1 base and J 2 bases, leaving 7 bases between the germline ends. CDR3 sequence reads: CASSLVATTDTQYF. DNA of the CDR3: TGTGCCAGCAGTTTAGTGGCTACCACAGATACGCAGTATTTT.

Ten or more counts support this clonotype. The chain joins TRBV3-1 to TRBJ1-2; D ambiguous. Trimming left V 0 bases short and J 11 bases short, with 16 bases between. The CDR3 is 14 amino acids. Germline V gene data show CDR1 as LGHDT and CDR2 as YNNKEL (reference sequence). The CDR3 sequence: CASSQDVGRPSYTF. The DNA of the CDR3 is TGTGCCAGCAGCCAAGATGTCGGGAGGCCCTCATACACCTTC.

The table lists this clonotype with many counts. V usage is TRBV4-3 and J usage is TRBJ1-1; D gene ambiguous. Germline-derived CDR1 and CDR2 are LGHNA and YSLEER. V lost 0 bases, J lost 1 base, and 9 bases lay in between. The CDR3 has 15 amino acids. CDR3 coding DNA: TGCGCCAGCAGCCAAGATAGACACCAGAACACTGAAGCTTTCTTT. This translates into CASSQDRHQNTEAFF.

In this sample, this clonotype turned up many times. The J gene is TRBJ2-2, the V gene TRBV7-2; no clear D. The germline V gene has CDR1 SGHTA and CDR2 FQGNSA. V shed 1 base and J shed 6 bases, with 9 bases lying between them. The CDR3 extends over 14 amino acids. CDR3 in amino acids: CASSLDMVAGELFF. The CDR3 DNA is TGTGCCAGCAGCTTAGATATGGTAGCCGGGGAGCTGTTTTTT.

At least ten counts were recorded for this clonotype. The chain employs TRBV28 and TRBJ2-4; 9 positions agree with TRBD1. The CDR3 length is 18 residues. Germline assignment: CDR1 MDHEN and CDR2 SYDVKM. V was clipped by 3 bases and J by 5 bases; unmatched bases: 14. CDR3 protein: CASSFLVATDRGENIQYF. Here the CDR3 DNA reads TGTGCCAGCAGTTTTTTAGTGGCAACGGACAGGGGCGAAAACATTCAGTACTTC.

This clonotype was seen repeatedly, ten times or more. This chain joins TRBV4-2 and TRBJ1-3; perhaps TRBD1 as D (5 bases). V gave up 0 bases and J gave up 4 bases, with 22 bases separating them. Germline V gene sequence: CDR1 LGHNA, CDR2 YNFKEQ. The CDR3 length is 19 residues. CDR3 nucleotide sequence: TGTGCCAGCAGCCAAGATGCCACTGGTCAGGGAGGCCGCGGAAACACCATATATTTT. It codes for CASSQDATGQGGRGNTIYF.

In its sample, this clonotype was seen many times. This chain joins TRBV6-6 and TRBJ2-7; the match to TRBD1 covers 11 bases. The CDR3 consists of 15 residues. Germline CDR1 is MNHNY and CDR2 is SVGAGI (reference sequence). V shed 6 bases and J 3 bases; nucleotides not matched to a gene: 7. CDR3 DNA sequence: TGTGCCAGCAGGCCCGGACAGGGGGCCTACTACGAGCAGTACGTC. Translated, it gives CASRPGQGAYYEQYV.

In this sample, this clonotype turned up many times. The chain has TRBV2 and TRBJ2-1; no reliable D call. Per the germline V gene, CDR1 is SNHLY and CDR2 is FYNNEI. V was pared by 3 bases and J by 8 bases, with 8 bases between. There are 12 residues in the CDR3. The CDR3 region has the DNA TGTGCCAGCAGTGACGATAGGGATGAGCAGTTCTTC. Amino acids: CASSDDRDEQFF. The full variable domain, in which reference TRBV2 and TRBJ2-1 provide the parts outside the CDR3, is EPEVTQTPSHQVTQMGQEVILRCVPISNHLYFYWYRQILGQKVEFLVSFYNNEISEKSEIFDDQFSVERPDGSNFTLKIRSTKLEDSAMYFCASSDDRDEQFFGPGTRLTVL.

In this sample, this clonotype is medium-sized. V gene TRBV5-1 combines with J gene TRBJ1-1; a possible D gene is TRBD1 (5 bases). Trimming took off 4 bases at V and 1 base at J, with 14 bases between the two ends. Germline CDR1 is SGHRS and CDR2 is YFSETQ. CDR3 size: 15 residues. The CDR3 protein is CASSPGNPANTEAFF. The CDR3 DNA reads as TGCGCCAGCAGCCCAGGGAATCCCGCGAACACTGAAGCTTTCTTT.

This clonotype ranks as medium-sized. The chain recombines TRBV6-2 or TRBV6-3 with TRBJ1-6; D is undetermined. The CDR3 covers 12 residues. The germline V and J ends were trimmed by 4 bases and 8 bases, with 6 bases remaining between them. CDR1 MNHEY and CDR2 SVGEGT come from the germline V gene. CDR3: CASSWVDSPLHF. Here the CDR3 DNA reads TGTGCCAGCAGTTGGGTTGATTCACCCCTCCACTTT.

This clonotype was observed many times. The rearrangement uses TRBV20-1 and TRBJ2-3, with TRBD1 identical over 9 bases. V shed 5 bases, J shed 4 bases, and the junction held 7 bases outside the gene matches. In germline, CDR1 is DFQATT, CDR2 SNEGSKA (reference sequence). The CDR3 has 14 residues. CDR3 loop: CSAPGTGTSDTQYF. Written as DNA, the CDR3 is TGCAGTGCTCCCGGGACAGGGACCTCAGATACGCAGTATTTT.

The J gene is TRBJ1-1, the V gene TRBV5-1; unclear D gene. The CDR3 contains 14 residues. Germline-derived CDR1 and CDR2 are SGHRS and YFSETQ. V was cut by 3 bases and J by 1 base, with 10 bases left in between. Here the CDR3 DNA reads TGCGCCAGCAGCTCGACGAGGGAGAACACTGAAGCTTTCTTT. Its translation: CASSSTRENTEAFF.

This clonotype was found many times. The chain combines TRBV7-9 with TRBJ2-2; D unclear. V was cut by 5 bases and J by 3 bases, with 4 bases left in between. The germline gives CDR1 SEHNR, CDR2 FQNEAQ (reference sequence). This CDR3 spans 12 amino acids. The CDR3 DNA reads TGTGCCAGCAGCCCTTACACCGGGGAGCTGTTTTTT. It encodes CASSPYTGELFF.

This clonotype has a count of ten or more. This chain uses TRBV18 with TRBJ2-1, with D unresolved. From germline, CDR1 is KGHSH and CDR2 LQKENI. The ends were cut back, 2 bases at V and 6 bases at J, with 5 bases in the middle. The CDR3 has 12 amino acids. The CDR3 DNA sequence: TGTGCCAGCTCACCATACAGCAATGAGCAGTTCTTC. Amino acid sequence: CASSPYSNEQFF.

This clonotype was recorded many times. The chain combines TRBV27 with TRBJ2-4; D unresolved. V was clipped by 10 bases and J by 0 bases, with 22 bases between them. The CDR3 has 17 residues. The germline V gene has CDR1 MNHEY and CDR2 SMNVEV (reference sequence). The CDR3 reads CATKTLGLTLAKNIQYF. The CDR3 DNA sequence: TGTGCCACAAAAACCCTGGGCCTAACTCTAGCCAAAAACATTCAGTACTTC.

This clonotype was observed many times. The rearrangement uses TRBV5-8 and TRBJ2-4; 10 bases line up with TRBD1. Per the germline V gene, CDR1 is SGHTS and CDR2 is YDEGEE. The CDR3 totals 14 residues. With 3 bases clipped from V and 11 bases from J, the junction kept 8 bases outside the gene matches. CDR3 in DNA: TGTGCCAGCAGCTGGAACCGGGACAGGGGACTTCAGTACTTC. It encodes CASSWNRDRGLQYF.

This clonotype is judged medium-sized. The chain has TRBV7-2 and TRBJ2-3; 12 nucleotides line up with TRBD2. CDR1 and CDR2 (germline): SGHTA, FQGNSA. With 5 bases clipped from V and 2 bases from J, the junction kept 5 bases outside the gene matches. This CDR3 is 16 amino acids long. For the CDR3, the DNA is TGTGCCAGCAGCATTAGACTAGCGGGGGTCACAGATACGCAGTATTTT. This sequence encodes CASSIRLAGVTDTQYF.

In this sample, this clonotype is medium-sized. The chain links TRBV7-9 to TRBJ1-1, with D hard to call. Trimming shortened V by 5 bases and J by 2 bases, and 12 bases separated the two germline ends. Germline lookup yields CDR1 SEHNR and CDR2 FQNEAQ (reference sequence). This CDR3 region has 14 residues. The CDR3 region has the DNA TGTGCCAGCAGCCGCGGACTCCTAAACACTGAAGCTTTCTTT. It is translated as CASSRGLLNTEAFF.

This clonotype was detected many times. This chain uses TRBV4-3 with TRBJ1-6, with 7 positions matching TRBD1. The CDR3 totals 14 residues. V shed 2 bases and J 8 bases; nucleotides not matched to a gene: 3. Germline CDR1 and CDR2: LGHNA and YSLEER. The CDR3 region has the DNA TGCGCCAGCAGCCAATTTACAGGGGATTCACCCCTCCACTTT. Protein sequence: CASSQFTGDSPLHF.

This clonotype is categorized as medium-sized. This rearrangement joins TRBV7-2 to TRBJ2-6, with D unclear. Trimming shortened V by 0 bases and J by 2 bases, and 8 bases separated the two germline ends. The CDR3 covers 16 residues. Germline loops: CDR1 SGHTA, CDR2 FQGNSA. In DNA, the CDR3 is TGTGCCAGCAGCTTAGCGCTGGGGACTGGGGCCAACGTCCTGACTTTC. Its translation is CASSLALGTGANVLTF. The variable domain in full, completed from reference TRBV7-2 and TRBJ2-6, reads GAGVSQSPSNKVTEKGKDVELRCDPISGHTALYWYRQSLGQGLEFLIYFQGNSAPDKSGLPSDRFSAERTGGSVSTLTIQRTQQEDSAVYLCASSLALGTGANVLTFGAGSRLTVL.

By share, this clonotype counts as medium-sized (0.01 to 0.1%). V usage is TRBV28 and J usage is TRBJ1-3; no reliable D call. Germline V gene lookup returns CDR1 MDHEN and CDR2 SYDVKM. CDR3 length equals 14 residues. V gave up 7 bases and J gave up 0 bases, with 10 bases separating them. CDR3 in DNA: TGTGCCAGCACCAGACCTCACTCTGGAAACACCATATATTTT. Protein product: CASTRPHSGNTIYF.

This clonotype appeared many times. V usage is TRBV7-7 and J usage is TRBJ2-1, with 13 bases aligning to TRBD2. Germline V gene sequence: CDR1 SSHAT, CDR2 FNYEAQ (reference sequence). This CDR3 contains 15 residues. V lost 5 bases, J lost 6 bases, and 4 bases stayed unmatched. CDR3 in amino acids: CASSPRTSGGNEQFF. For the CDR3, the DNA is TGTGCCAGCAGCCCCCGGACTAGCGGGGGCAATGAGCAGTTCTTC.

By sample share, this clonotype is medium-sized. This chain connects TRBV12-3 or TRBV12-4 to TRBJ2-3, with D tentatively TRBD2 (5 bases). Deletions cut 3 bases from V and 2 bases from J, with 12 bases between. The CDR3 is 15 amino acids. CDR3: CASSFSGSLTDTQYF. CDR3 sequence (DNA): TGTGCCAGCAGTTTTTCGGGGTCTCTCACAGATACGCAGTATTTT.

This clonotype was detected many times. The rearrangement uses TRBV7-2 and TRBJ2-1; perhaps TRBD1 as D (6 bases). This CDR3 spans 15 amino acids. Germline-derived CDR1 and CDR2 are SGHTA and FQGNSA. Trimming removed 2 bases from V and 0 bases from J, with 8 bases in between. CDR3 bases: TGTGCCAGCAGCTTACTAGGGGGCTCCTACAATGAGCAGTTCTTC. Translated, it gives CASSLLGGSYNEQFF.

This clonotype is termed medium-sized (0.01 to 0.1%). The chain employs TRBV2 and TRBJ2-1, with TRBD2 matching 8 bases. Trimming removed 4 bases from V and 15 bases from J; junction bases left unmatched: 8. The CDR3 runs to 12 residues. CDR1 is SNHLY, CDR2 FYNNEI, per germline. As DNA, the CDR3 is TGTGCCAGCAGTGGGCGGGGGGCCCGCGGGTTCTTC. It encodes CASSGRGARGFF.